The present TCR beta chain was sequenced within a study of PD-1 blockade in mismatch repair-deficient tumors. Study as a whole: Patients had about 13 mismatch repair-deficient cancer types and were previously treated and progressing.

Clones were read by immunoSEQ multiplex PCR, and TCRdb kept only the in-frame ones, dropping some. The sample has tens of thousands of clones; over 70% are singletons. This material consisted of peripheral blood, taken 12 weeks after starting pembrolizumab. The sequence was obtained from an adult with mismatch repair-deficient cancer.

The CDR3 sequence is CASSLGDFLYEQYF. Here the CDR3 DNA reads TGTGCCAGCAGCTTGGGGGACTTTTTATACGAGCAGTACTTC. This rearrangement joins TRBV5-6 to TRBJ2-7; D is perhaps TRBD2 (6 bases). Germline V lookup: CDR1 SGHDT, CDR2 YYEEEE. CDR3 length: 14 amino acids. The V end was cut by 0 bases, the J end by 4 bases, with 11 bases between.